The 22 T cell receptor beta chains given below trace back to one sample, sequenced in a study of T-cell memory formation after mild COVID-19. TCRdb ran MiXCR on the 5' RACE reads and lists one entry per CDR3 protein. The sample contains a few hundred thousand distinct CDR3 sequences, 20% of which appear only once. What was sequenced was PBMCs or a T cell subset sorted from them (not recorded which). These receptors all stem from a man aged 18 to 29 who had mild COVID-19 (a few samples of this study predate the infection). Cell type and time point are not known.

A few counts support this clonotype. The chain couples TRBV15 to TRBJ1-2; weak D call: TRBD1 (5 bases). From germline, CDR1 is LNHNV and CDR2 YYDKDF (reference sequence). The CDR3 is made up of 15 amino acids. V gave up 0 bases and J gave up 7 bases, with 15 bases separating them. CDR3 in amino acids: CATSRDLTGWSGYTF. The CDR3 DNA is TGTGCCACCAGCAGAGATTTAACAGGATGGAGTGGCTACACCTTC.

This clonotype was recorded a few times. The chain recombines TRBV12-3 or TRBV12-4 with TRBJ1-4; TRBD1 matches 9 bases. The junction had 15 bases not matched to a gene; V was cut back by 5 bases and J by 8 bases. The CDR3 extends over 17 amino acids. The CDR3 loop is CASSRRGQGSSGEKLFF. CDR3 in DNA: TGTGCCAGCAGTCGCCGGGGACAGGGTAGTAGCGGCGAAAAACTGTTTTTT.

This clonotype has only a few counts. The CDR3 is CASSLDGNEQFF. The DNA for the CDR3 is TGCGCCAGCAGCTTGGATGGCAATGAGCAGTTCTTC. The genes are TRBV5-1 and TRBJ2-1, with D hard to call. CDR1 and CDR2 (germline): SGHRS, YFSETQ. Trimming took off 0 bases at V and 6 bases at J, with 4 bases between the two ends. The CDR3 is made up of 12 amino acids.

The chain is built from TRBV4-1 and TRBJ2-7; 9 bases line up with TRBD2. The ends lost 4 bases at V and 12 bases at J; junction bases unmatched: 7. Per germline, CDR1 MGHRA and CDR2 YSYEKL. This CDR3 contains 12 residues. For the CDR3, the DNA is TGCGCCAGCAGCCCGGCGGGGGGGGTGGTGTACTTC. It is translated as CASSPAGGVVYF.

The chain uses TRBV7-2 and TRBJ1-1; TRBD1 matches 7 bases. The CDR3 consists of 13 residues. Germline CDR1 SGHTA, CDR2 FQGNSA. Trimming at V came to 6 bases and at J to 3 bases, leaving 4 bases not matched to a gene. In nucleotides, the CDR3 is TGTGCCAGCAGTCAGGGACAGCACACTGAAGCTTTCTTT. Its protein product is CASSQGQHTEAFF.

This clonotype was seen only a few times. V and J are TRBV27 and TRBJ2-1; D not resolved. There are 13 residues in the CDR3. The germline V gene encodes CDR1 MNHEY and CDR2 SMNVEV (reference sequence). V was clipped by 4 bases and J by 6 bases, with 10 bases between them. The CDR3 protein is CASSSWRSNEQFF. The CDR3 DNA reads as TGTGCCAGCAGTTCATGGCGGAGCAATGAGCAGTTCTTC.

The chain couples TRBV20-1 to TRBJ1-5; 7 bases align to TRBD1. V dropped 6 bases and J dropped 11; count of bases not matched to a gene: 10. Germline CDR1 and CDR2: DFQATT and SNEGSKA (reference sequence). This CDR3 has 12 residues. The CDR3: CSAADRTKSQHF. CDR3 coding DNA: TGCAGTGCCGCGGACAGGACCAAGTCCCAGCATTTT.

In this sample, this clonotype turned up once. The gene calls are TRBV6-5 and TRBJ2-1; TRBD2 agrees at 10 bases. The CDR3 loop spans 15 amino acids. V was pared by 2 bases and J by 7 bases, with 5 bases of the junction left unmatched. The V gene's germline CDR1 is MNHEY and CDR2 SVGAGI. CDR3 DNA: TGTGCCAGCAGTTACGTTAGCGGGGGGCAAAATGAGCAGTTCTTC. It codes for CASSYVSGGQNEQFF.

The table lists this clonotype with many counts. This chain joins TRBV7-8 and TRBJ2-1; 7 bases map to TRBD1. The ends lost 3 bases at V and 4 bases at J; junction bases unmatched: 6. The germline gives CDR1 SGHVS, CDR2 FQNEAQ. This CDR3 is built from 15 residues. The CDR3 region has the DNA TGTGCCAGCAGCTTGGAAAGGACAGGTTACAATGAGCAGTTCTTC. As protein: CASSLERTGYNEQFF.

The genes are TRBV5-1 and TRBJ1-4; tentative D call: TRBD1 (6 bases). The CDR3 runs to 13 residues. Germline V gives CDR1 SGHRS, CDR2 YFSETQ. The V end was cut by 3 bases, the J end by 8 bases, with 11 bases between. As DNA, the CDR3 is TGCGCCAGCAGCTCAGGGGTTCGGGAAAAACTGTTTTTT. This encodes CASSSGVREKLFF.

This clonotype was seen a single time. A much more abundant neighbour one base away suggests this may be a read error. The chain joins TRBV7-2 to TRBJ2-5; D might be TRBD2 (6 bases). The CDR3 is 15 residues long. CDR1 is SGHTA, CDR2 FQGNSA, per germline. Trimming took 5 bases from V and 7 from J, leaving 20 bases between them. This CDR3 reads CASSPTGTRSGTQYF. CDR3 in DNA: TGTGCCAGCAGCCCCACCGGGACTCGCAGTGGGACCCAGTACTTC.

This chain joins TRBV7-2 and TRBJ1-5; D is unclear. V was pared by 1 base and J by 6 bases, with 10 bases between. CDR3 length: 14 residues. Germline CDR1 SGHTA, CDR2 FQGNSA. The CDR3 DNA follows: TGTGCCAGCAGCTTAGATCTCGGCGCTCAGCCCCAGCATTTT. As protein: CASSLDLGAQPQHF.

The chain has TRBV7-8 and TRBJ2-2; D may be TRBD2 (6 bases). Germline CDR1 SGHVS, CDR2 FQNEAQ. The germline V and J ends were trimmed by 0 bases and 1 base, with 18 bases remaining between them. The CDR3 sequence is 19 residues long. In nucleotides, the CDR3 is TGTGCCAGCAGCTTAGCTGGAGGGGAGCGAGTCAAGAACACCGGGGAGCTGTTTTTT. Translation: CASSLAGGERVKNTGELFF. Supplemented by reference TRBV7-8 and TRBJ2-2, the full variable domain reads GAGVSQSPRYKVAKRGQDVALRCDPISGHVSLFWYQQALGQGPEFLTYFQNEAQLDKSGLPSDRFFAERPEGSVSTLKIQRTQQEDSAVYLCASSLAGGERVKNTGELFFGEGSRLTVL.

This rearrangement joins TRBV4-1 to TRBJ1-4; 8 bases are a match to TRBD1. J lost 6 bases, V lost 0 bases, and 3 bases had no gene match. Germline assignment: CDR1 MGHRA and CDR2 YSYEKL. CDR3 length: 15 amino acids. The CDR3 bases are TGCGCCAGCAGCCAAGACCAGGGGGCTGATGAAAAACTGTTTTTT. This codes for CASSQDQGADEKLFF.

This clonotype showed up many times. The junction and the germline gene differ at one end; a read error may be behind it. CDR3 coding DNA: TGTGCCAGCAGCTTGGGGACAGCTAATGAAAAACTGTTTTTT. The encoded protein is CASSLGTANEKLFF. The gene calls are TRBV5-1 and TRBJ1-4; 7 bases are a match to TRBD1. This CDR3 spans 14 amino acids. Germline CDR1 is SGHRS and CDR2 is YFSETQ.

This clonotype was seen a few times. This chain connects TRBV7-2 to TRBJ1-2; the match to TRBD1 covers 9 bases. CDR1 SGHTA and CDR2 FQGNSA come from the germline V gene. V lost 3 bases to trimming and J lost 3 bases; unmatched junction nucleotides: 5. The CDR3 is 15 amino acids. Written as DNA, the CDR3 is TGTGCCAGCAGCTTCCCCGGACAGGGGCACTATGGCTACACCTTC. It translates to CASSFPGQGHYGYTF.

This clonotype came up a few times. The V gene is TRBV7-2, the J gene TRBJ2-1, with a possible D match to TRBD2 (5 bases). This CDR3 region has 14 residues. The germline gives CDR1 SGHTA, CDR2 FQGNSA. V was pared by 3 bases and J by 6 bases, with 12 bases between. The CDR3 DNA follows: TGTGCCAGCAGCTTCAAAGTACTAGGCAATGAGCAGTTCTTC. It encodes CASSFKVLGNEQFF.

The chain joins TRBV5-6 to TRBJ2-1, with 7 bases aligning to TRBD2. The germline gives CDR1 SGHDT, CDR2 YYEEEE. The V segment lost 4 bases and the J segment 12 bases; nucleotides outside the gene matches: 19. This CDR3 is 16 amino acids long. CDR3 sequence: CASSLGEGTEAMGQFF. The CDR3 nucleotides are TGTGCCAGCAGCCTGGGGGAGGGCACTGAGGCAATGGGGCAGTTCTTC. Drawing the rest from reference TRBV5-6 and TRBJ2-1, the complete variable domain is DAGVTQSPTHLIKTRGQQVTLRCSPKSGHDTVSWYQQALGQGPQFIFQYYEEEERQRGNFPDRFSGHQFPNYSSELNVNALLLGDSALYLCASSLGEGTEAMGQFFGPGTRLTVL.

The chain uses TRBV4-2 and TRBJ1-1; 9 bases map to TRBD1. CDR3 length: 15 amino acids. Germline loops: CDR1 LGHNA, CDR2 YNFKEQ. With 1 base clipped from V and 6 bases from J, the junction kept 6 bases outside the gene matches. The chain's CDR3 is CASSQGAQGAAEAFF. As DNA, the CDR3 is TGTGCCAGCAGCCAAGGCGCACAGGGGGCGGCTGAAGCTTTCTTT.

This clonotype has a handful of counts. CDR3 loop: CASSEWETGYSGGYTF. CDR3 bases: TGTGCCAGCAGTGAATGGGAGACAGGGTATTCTGGTGGCTACACCTTC. The chain is built from TRBV6-1 and TRBJ1-2, with TRBD1 matching 7 bases. CDR1 is MNHNS, CDR2 SASEGT, per germline. Germline trimming cut 2 bases from V and 7 bases from J; bases unmatched to any gene: 13. This CDR3 contains 16 residues.

The J gene is TRBJ2-1, the V gene TRBV4-1, with 7 bases that match TRBD2. Germline V gene sequence: CDR1 MGHRA, CDR2 YSYEKL. The CDR3 loop spans 16 amino acids. The V and J ends lost 4 bases and 0 bases, in that order; junction bases with no gene match: 6. As DNA, the CDR3 is TGCGCCAGCAGCCTTAGGACTAGTAACTCCTACAATGAGCAGTTCTTC. Its translation is CASSLRTSNSYNEQFF.

The chain uses TRBV5-4 and TRBJ2-1, with D perhaps TRBD2 (7 bases). The V end was cut by 4 bases, the J end by 2 bases, with 19 bases between. CDR3 length equals 17 residues. CDR1 and CDR2 (germline): SGHNT, YYREEE (reference sequence). The CDR3 coding sequence is TGTGCCAGCAGCCCCTATTGGGGGGGCTCCCCCTACAATGAGCAGTTCTTC. Translating gives CASSPYWGGSPYNEQFF.